The 24 T cell receptor beta chains below come from one sample, sequenced in a study of technical replicates of blood from several donors. Only in-frame clones appear in the TCRdb table, and some are missing; sequencing was by immunoSEQ multiplex PCR. The data show tens of thousands of clones, just over 85% seen once. The sample consisted of PBMCs. All receptors derive from a human donor in good health. Some clones in this sample may be carry-over from other donors' samples.

The rearrangement links TRBV6-5 to TRBJ2-1, with 9 bases fitting TRBD1. CDR1 and CDR2 from the germline V gene are MNHEY and SVGAGI. This CDR3 is built from 12 residues. J lost 9 bases, V lost 6 bases, and 3 bases had no gene match. Written as DNA, the CDR3 is TGTGCCAGCAGGACAGGGGGTGGTGAGCAGTTCTTC. Its translation is CASRTGGGEQFF.

V gene TRBV7-2 combines with J gene TRBJ1-2; D call uncertain. The V end was cut by 7 bases, the J end by 2 bases, with 14 bases between. CDR1 is SGHTA and CDR2 is FQGNSA in the germline V gene. The CDR3 spans 14 residues. The CDR3 loop is CASNRSPGNYGYTF. The CDR3 DNA is TGTGCCAGCAACCGTTCGCCCGGGAACTATGGCTACACCTTC.

The V and J genes are TRBV30 and TRBJ1-5, with D perhaps matching TRBD1 (5 bases). The germline CDR1 and CDR2 sequences are GTSNPN and SVGIG (reference sequence). Trimming removed 3 bases from V and 1 base from J, with 13 bases in between. The CDR3 runs 15 residues. CDR3 loop: CAWRAQVWSNQPQHF. The CDR3 nucleotides read TGTGCCTGGAGAGCACAGGTGTGGAGCAATCAGCCCCAGCATTTT.

The CDR3 DNA sequence: TGTGCCAGCAGCCCAGCGGGGGCGGGGGAGACCCAGTACTTC. Translation: CASSPAGAGETQYF. The V and J genes are TRBV7-3 and TRBJ2-5, with 8 bases identical to TRBD2. Germline values: CDR1 SGHTA, CDR2 FQGTGA. J gave up 5 bases and V 5 bases, and 7 bases lay outside the gene matches. This CDR3 is 14 amino acids long.

V is TRBV19 and J is TRBJ2-7; TRBD1 matches at 9 bases. V shed 3 bases, J shed 4 bases, and the junction held 10 bases outside the gene matches. The CDR3 is 16 residues long. Germline CDR1 LNHDA, CDR2 SQIVND (reference sequence). The CDR3 coding sequence is TGTGCCAGTAGTATGGATGGGACAGGGACAAAGTACGAGCAGTACTTC. It translates to CASSMDGTGTKYEQYF.

The rearrangement joins TRBV27 to TRBJ2-2; TRBD1 matches 8 bases. The CDR3 covers 14 residues. CDR1 and CDR2 (germline): MNHEY, SMNVEV (reference sequence). With V trimmed by 6 bases and J by 5 bases, 5 bases remained unmatched. The CDR3 sequence is CASRGQGRTGELFF. The CDR3 nucleotides read TGTGCCAGCAGAGGACAGGGACGAACCGGGGAGCTGTTTTTT.

The chain couples TRBV4-1 to TRBJ2-2, with 7 positions matching TRBD2. The J segment lost 5 bases and the V segment lost 3 bases, leaving 12 bases of the junction unmatched. This CDR3 comprises 17 residues. Per the germline V gene, CDR1 is MGHRA and CDR2 is YSYEKL. The CDR3 DNA reads as TGCGCCAGCAGCCAGAAAGTCCCGGGAGCGGGAACCGGGGAGCTGTTTTTT. Its translation: CASSQKVPGAGTGELFF.

The chain joins TRBV21-1 to TRBJ2-4; TRBD2 is taken as the D call from the table, unchecked against the DNA. TRBV21-1 is a listed pseudogene. The CDR3 has 18 residues. The CDR3 loop reads CASSKESRGIWGKNIQYF. CDR3 coding DNA: TGTGCCAGCAGCAAAGAGTCGCGGGGTATTTGGGGCAAAAACATTCAGTACTTC.

This chain joins TRBV4-2 and TRBJ2-5; TRBD2 matches at 11 bases. CDR3 length: 17 residues. With V trimmed by 1 base and J by 4 bases, 8 bases remained unmatched. The germline CDR1 and CDR2 sequences are LGHNA and YNFKEQ. The CDR3 DNA is TGTGCCAGCAGCCAAGGAGGAGTAGCGGGAGGGCCAGAGACCCAGTACTTC. Residues: CASSQGGVAGGPETQYF.

The V and J genes are TRBV13 and TRBJ1-1, with D perhaps TRBD1 (6 bases). Trimming took 3 bases from V and 8 from J, leaving 10 bases between them. CDR3 size: 12 residues. The germline CDR1 and CDR2 sequences are PRHDT and FYEKMQ (reference sequence). CDR3 DNA: TGTGCCAGCAGCTTCTACAGGGCCGAAGCTTTCTTT. It is translated as CASSFYRAEAFF.

The chain combines TRBV29-1 with TRBJ2-1, with TRBD1 as a possible D gene (7 bases). The CDR3 is made up of 15 amino acids. CDR1 is SQVTM, CDR2 ANQGSEA, per germline. Trimming left V 4 bases short and J 3 bases short, with 16 bases between. CDR3 loop: CSVASGGLYYNEQFF. CDR3 coding DNA: TGCAGCGTTGCCTCAGGGGGGCTTTACTACAATGAGCAGTTCTTC.

This clone was picked up one time. The chain recombines TRBV5-1 with TRBJ1-1; 7 bases align to TRBD1. This CDR3 has 14 residues. Germline CDR1 is SGHRS and CDR2 is YFSETQ. Trimming cost V 2 bases and J 0 bases; bases outside gene matches: 1. The CDR3: CASSFDRVNTEAFF. The CDR3 nucleotides are TGCGCCAGCAGCTTCGACAGGGTGAACACTGAAGCTTTCTTT.

The rearrangement uses TRBV9 and TRBJ2-1, with 9 bases that match TRBD2. V dropped 4 bases and J dropped 4; count of bases not matched to a gene: 15. The CDR3 spans 18 residues. Per the germline V gene, CDR1 is SGDLS and CDR2 is YYNGEE. The CDR3 nucleotides are TGTGCCAGCAGCCCCCGCCCCTCGACTAGCGGTGTTTACAATGAGCAGTTCTTC. It encodes CASSPRPSTSGVYNEQFF.

This chain connects TRBV30 to TRBJ2-2; the D gene is possibly TRBD1 (6 bases). Trimming shortened V by 2 bases and J by 5 bases, and 9 bases separated the two germline ends. The CDR3 consists of 13 residues. CDR1 is GTSNPN, CDR2 SVGIG, per germline (reference sequence). The CDR3 DNA sequence: TGTGCCTGGAGTAATGGACAGACCGGGGAGCTGTTTTTT. Translating gives CAWSNGQTGELFF.

This chain links TRBV4-2 with TRBJ2-1; D is undetermined. There are 16 residues in the CDR3. The germline gives CDR1 LGHNA, CDR2 YNFKEQ. V was cut by 0 bases and J by 4 bases, with 13 bases left in between. The CDR3 here is CASSQDRSSRYNEQFF. The DNA of the CDR3 is TGTGCCAGCAGCCAAGATAGGAGCTCGAGGTACAATGAGCAGTTCTTC.

In this sample, this clone turned up a few times. The rearrangement links TRBV11-1 to TRBJ2-5; 8 bases line up with TRBD1. This CDR3 has 14 amino acids. The germline V gene has CDR1 SGHAT and CDR2 FQDESV (reference sequence). V lost 5 bases and J lost 6; bases outside the gene matches: 8. The CDR3 sequence is CASSTDRASKTQYF. The DNA of the CDR3 is TGTGCCAGCAGCACGGACAGGGCTTCTAAGACCCAGTACTTC.

The chain recombines TRBV18 with TRBJ2-3; 11 bases align to TRBD2. The germline V gene has CDR1 KGHSH and CDR2 LQKENI. V lost 4 bases to trimming and J lost 1 base; unmatched junction nucleotides: 4. This CDR3 has 16 amino acids. The DNA for the CDR3 is TGTGCCAGCTCACGTGGGACTAGCGGCCGCACAGATACGCAGTATTTT. Its protein product is CASSRGTSGRTDTQYF.

The genes are TRBV29-1 and TRBJ2-3, with a possible D match to TRBD2 (7 bases). CDR3 size: 11 residues. The V end was cut by 6 bases, the J end by 13 bases, with 17 bases between. CDR1 is SQVTM and CDR2 is ANQGSEA in the germline V gene. For the CDR3, the DNA is TGCAGCGTCGCACAGCTAGGGGGGGAGTATTTT. This codes for CSVAQLGGEYF.

The chain recombines TRBV7-2 with TRBJ2-5; 10 nucleotides match TRBD1. From germline, CDR1 is SGHTA and CDR2 FQGNSA. This CDR3 region has 16 residues. The junction had 8 bases not matched to a gene; V was cut back by 3 bases and J by 4 bases. The CDR3: CASSFRDRGTGETQYF. The CDR3 DNA follows: TGTGCCAGCAGCTTCCGGGACAGGGGCACAGGAGAGACCCAGTACTTC. Full variable domain (remainder filled in from reference TRBV7-2 and TRBJ2-5): GAGVSQSPSNKVTEKGKDVELRCDPISGHTALYWYRQSLGQGLEFLIYFQGNSAPDKSGLPSDRFSAERTGGSVSTLTIQRTQQEDSAVYLCASSFRDRGTGETQYFGPGTRLLVL.

The rearrangement uses TRBV7-2 and TRBJ2-1, with 13 bases aligning to TRBD2. The CDR3 has 17 residues. V gave up 1 base and J gave up 9 bases; unmatched junction bases: 9. Per germline, CDR1 SGHTA and CDR2 FQGNSA. The chain's CDR3 is CASSLEGLAGFSGEQFF. The CDR3 nucleotides read TGTGCCAGCAGCTTAGAGGGACTAGCGGGATTTAGTGGTGAGCAGTTCTTC.

J is TRBJ2-7 and V is TRBV27; 8 bases match TRBD2. V dropped 5 bases and J dropped 4; count of bases not matched to a gene: 7. Germline V gives CDR1 MNHEY, CDR2 SMNVEV (reference sequence). This CDR3 spans 14 amino acids. This CDR3 is CASSRTSIGYEQYF. CDR3 coding DNA: TGTGCCAGCAGTCGGACTAGCATCGGGTACGAGCAGTACTTC.

The chain employs TRBV5-1 and TRBJ1-3, with 8 bases fitting TRBD1. Trimming took 2 bases from V and 0 from J; bases not matched to a gene: 4. This CDR3 has 16 residues. Germline assignment: CDR1 SGHRS and CDR2 YFSETQ. The CDR3 coding sequence is TGCGCCAGCAGCTTTAGGACAGGGAACTCTGGAAACACCATATATTTT. Protein: CASSFRTGNSGNTIYF.

This clone was recorded only once. This chain connects TRBV11-1 to TRBJ2-7; 9 bases map to TRBD2. CDR1 SGHAT and CDR2 FQDESV come from the germline V gene (reference sequence). V lost 5 bases and J lost 5; bases outside the gene matches: 7. The CDR3 sequence is 14 residues long. Here the CDR3 DNA reads TGTGCCAGCAGCCAACGGACTAGCGCGAACGAGCAGTACTTC. This translates into CASSQRTSANEQYF.

The V gene is TRBV28, the J gene TRBJ1-5; weak D call: TRBD1 (6 bases). This CDR3 has 15 amino acids. Looked up from germline, CDR1 is MDHEN and CDR2 is SYDVKM. The V end was cut by 5 bases, the J end by 6 bases, with 17 bases between. As DNA, the CDR3 is TGTGCCAGCAGTAGACTCGGGACACGGCGTCAGCCCCAGCATTTT. Its translation: CASSRLGTRRQPQHF.